A single sample is the source of the 22 T cell receptor beta chains below, sequenced in a study of T cell responses to AZD1222 COVID-19 vaccine. Clones were read by immunoSEQ multiplex PCR, and TCRdb kept only the in-frame ones, dropping some. The profile shows approximately 190,000 clones, approximately 92% of them singletons. The sample was peripheral blood, taken 28 days after the second dose of the MenACWY control vaccine. These receptors all stem from an adult who received the MenACWY meningococcal vaccine as a control.

This clone came up once. This sequence joins TRBV5-1 and TRBJ2-7; 9 bases are shared with TRBD1. This CDR3 is built from 14 residues. The germline gives CDR1 SGHRS, CDR2 YFSETQ. Trimming removed 2 bases from V and 3 bases from J; junction bases left unmatched: 3. As DNA, the CDR3 is TGCGCCAGCAGCTTCCGGGACAGGGACTACGAGCAGTACTTC. This encodes CASSFRDRDYEQYF.

The J gene is TRBJ2-2, the V gene TRBV7-3, with D possibly TRBD1 on 6 matching bases. The CDR3 totals 14 residues. The germline V gene has CDR1 SGHTA and CDR2 FQGTGA. V gave up 6 bases and J gave up 2 bases, with 10 bases separating them. CDR3 region: CASRRDTNTGELFF. In nucleotides, the CDR3 is TGTGCCAGCAGACGGGACACAAACACCGGGGAGCTGTTTTTT.

Regarding this clone: In the same sample, other DNA sequences code for this CDR3. This sequence joins TRBV30 and TRBJ1-5, with D unresolved. In germline, CDR1 is GTSNPN, CDR2 SVGIG (reference sequence). CDR3 size: 13 residues. With 2 bases removed from V and 0 bases from J, the gap between germline ends came to 5 bases. The CDR3 reads CAWSPDSNQPQHF. For the CDR3, the DNA is TGTGCCTGGAGTCCCGATAGCAATCAGCCCCAGCATTTT. Looking up the rest from reference TRBV30 and TRBJ1-5 gives the full variable domain: SQTIHQWPATLVQPVGSPLSLECTVEGTSNPNLYWYRQAAGRGLQLLFYSVGIGQISSEVPQNLSASRPQDRQFILSSKKLLLSDSGFYLCAWSPDSNQPQHFGDGTRLSIL.

This chain links TRBV27 with TRBJ2-7; D gene ambiguous. This CDR3 has 15 amino acids. The V end was cut by 6 bases, the J end by 2 bases, with 17 bases between. CDR1 MNHEY and CDR2 SMNVEV come from the germline V gene (reference sequence). The chain's CDR3 is CASSLRNPRAYEQYF. As DNA, the CDR3 is TGTGCCAGCAGCCTCAGGAATCCCCGTGCCTACGAGCAGTACTTC.

V usage is TRBV28 and J usage is TRBJ2-2; D is ambiguous. CDR1 MDHEN and CDR2 SYDVKM come from the germline V gene. The CDR3 spans 15 residues. Trimming took off 3 bases at V and 1 base at J, with 9 bases between the two ends. The CDR3 region is CASSFGPLNTGELFF. The CDR3 DNA is TGTGCCAGCAGTTTCGGACCGCTGAACACCGGGGAGCTGTTTTTT.

The chain carries TRBV27 and TRBJ2-2; D is possibly TRBD1 (5 bases). V gave up 6 bases and J gave up 4 bases, with 9 bases separating them. Germline lookup yields CDR1 MNHEY and CDR2 SMNVEV (reference sequence). The CDR3 consists of 13 residues. The CDR3 loop reads CASSERGTGELFF. In nucleotides, the CDR3 is TGTGCCAGCAGCGAAAGGGGCACCGGGGAGCTGTTTTTT.

The chain employs TRBV19 and TRBJ2-2, with D perhaps TRBD1 (5 bases). Germline V gene lookup returns CDR1 LNHDA and CDR2 SQIVND (reference sequence). V dropped 4 bases and J dropped 4 bases, with 16 bases sitting between them. The CDR3 totals 16 residues. The CDR3 loop reads CASSKGYDGFTGELFF. The DNA for the CDR3 is TGTGCCAGTAGTAAGGGGTACGACGGGTTCACCGGGGAGCTGTTTTTT. Filled out from reference TRBV19 and TRBJ2-2, the complete variable domain reads DGGITQSPKYLFRKEGQNVTLSCEQNLNHDAMYWYRQDPGQGLRLIYYSQIVNDFQKGDIAEGYSVSREKKESFPLTVTSAQKNPTAFYLCASSKGYDGFTGELFFGEGSRLTVL.

This chain joins TRBV27 and TRBJ1-6, with D unclear. V shed 3 bases and J shed 0 bases, with 12 bases lying between them. The CDR3 runs to 17 residues. Germline V CDR1 and CDR2: MNHEY, SMNVEV (reference sequence). DNA for the CDR3: TGTGCCAGCAGTTTGGACCTACTGAGCTCCTATAATTCACCCCTCCACTTT. Residues: CASSLDLLSSYNSPLHF.

The chain combines TRBV19 with TRBJ2-1; 7 bases are a match to TRBD2. Germline-derived CDR1 and CDR2 are LNHDA and SQIVND (reference sequence). The CDR3 consists of 14 residues. V lost 5 bases to trimming and J lost 8 bases; unmatched junction nucleotides: 9. The CDR3 region is CASSATSGADEQFF. The CDR3 region has the DNA TGTGCCAGTAGTGCGACCAGCGGGGCGGATGAGCAGTTCTTC.

The chain employs TRBV19 and TRBJ2-1; D gene unclear. This CDR3 spans 11 amino acids. Germline CDR1 and CDR2: LNHDA and SQIVND (reference sequence). The germline V and J ends were trimmed by 6 bases and 6 bases, with 6 bases remaining between them. The CDR3 loop reads CASRRSNEQFF. CDR3 bases: TGTGCCAGTAGAAGGAGCAATGAGCAGTTCTTC.

The CDR3 loop is CASIGQPHQPQHF. The CDR3 DNA reads as TGTGCCAGCATCGGGCAGCCCCATCAGCCCCAGCATTTT. V gene TRBV2 combines with J gene TRBJ1-5; D gene uncertain. The CDR3 totals 13 residues. In germline, CDR1 is SNHLY, CDR2 FYNNEI. Trimming took off 7 bases at V and 5 bases at J, with 12 bases between the two ends.

The CDR3 nucleotides are TGTGCCAGTACCGGGGGGGCAGGAAGGTCACCCCTCCACTTT. Its translation: CASTGGAGRSPLHF. The rearrangement links TRBV19 to TRBJ1-6; D might be TRBD1 (6 bases). With 7 bases removed from V and 10 bases from J, the gap between germline ends came to 17 bases. CDR1 and CDR2 (germline): LNHDA, SQIVND (reference sequence). The CDR3 covers 14 residues. Looking up the rest from reference TRBV19 and TRBJ1-6 gives the full variable domain: DGGITQSPKYLFRKEGQNVTLSCEQNLNHDAMYWYRQDPGQGLRLIYYSQIVNDFQKGDIAEGYSVSREKKESFPLTVTSAQKNPTAFYLCASTGGAGRSPLHFGNGTRLTVT.

This chain uses TRBV2 with TRBJ2-7; D could derive from TRBD1 or TRBD2 (5 bases each). The CDR3 has 14 residues. V was pared by 3 bases and J by 3 bases, with 12 bases between. Germline V gives CDR1 SNHLY, CDR2 FYNNEI. In DNA form, the CDR3 reads TGTGCCAGCAGTGATCTGGGACGACTCTACGAGCAGTACTTC. It encodes CASSDLGRLYEQYF.

This clone came up once. This rearrangement joins TRBV30 to TRBJ1-5; tentative D call: TRBD1 (6 bases). The V end lost 0 bases, the J end lost 4 bases, and 13 bases lay between the germline ends. This CDR3 region has 15 residues. Germline CDR1 is GTSNPN and CDR2 is SVGIG (reference sequence). The CDR3 loop reads CAWSVRGARNQPQHF. In nucleotides, the CDR3 is TGTGCCTGGAGTGTACGGGGGGCGCGAAATCAGCCCCAGCATTTT.

CDR3 nucleotides: TGTGCCAGCACTTCGCCAGGGACAGGGAGAGAAAAACTGTTTTTT. Protein product: CASTSPGTGREKLFF. V gene TRBV28 combines with J gene TRBJ1-4, with 9 positions matching TRBD1. CDR1 MDHEN and CDR2 SYDVKM come from the germline V gene. V dropped 7 bases and J dropped 8; count of bases not matched to a gene: 11. The length of the CDR3 is 15 residues.

The CDR3 loop reads CASSRGTPSGANVLTF. Here the CDR3 DNA reads TGTGCCAGCAGCCGGGGGACTCCCTCTGGGGCCAACGTCCTGACTTTC. The chain links TRBV4-2 to TRBJ2-6; TRBD2 is a possible D gene (6 bases). V lost 4 bases to trimming and J lost 0 bases, with 10 bases between them. Germline CDR1 is LGHNA and CDR2 is YNFKEQ. CDR3 length: 16 residues.

The chain couples TRBV5-5 to TRBJ1-3, with D hard to call. CDR1 and CDR2 (germline): SGHKS, YYEKEE (reference sequence). Trimming cost V 0 bases and J 2 bases, with 9 bases left between them. The CDR3 contains 15 residues. The CDR3 loop is CASSLAAAPGNTIYF. CDR3 DNA sequence: TGTGCCAGCAGCTTGGCCGCTGCCCCTGGAAACACCATATATTTT.

This CDR3 is CASSPHRTGLAYEQYF. The CDR3 DNA is TGTGCCAGCAGCCCTCATCGGACAGGATTAGCCTACGAGCAGTACTTC. The rearrangement links TRBV7-9 to TRBJ2-7; 7 bases match TRBD1. This CDR3 comprises 16 residues. Trimming removed 5 bases from V and 2 bases from J; junction bases left unmatched: 12. CDR1 and CDR2 from the germline V gene are SEHNR and FQNEAQ (reference sequence).

V and J are TRBV10-2 and TRBJ2-5; 10 nucleotides agree with TRBD2. With V trimmed by 3 bases and J by 5 bases, 3 bases remained unmatched. The CDR3 runs to 14 residues. CDR1 and CDR2 (germline): WSHSY, SAAADI. In nucleotides, the CDR3 is TGCGCCAGCAGTGAACGAGCGGGAGGGGAGACCCAGTACTTC. This encodes CASSERAGGETQYF.

The chain couples TRBV19 to TRBJ1-2; TRBD1 is a possible D gene (5 bases). The V end lost 3 bases, the J end lost 6 bases, and 11 bases lay between the germline ends. CDR3 length equals 13 residues. The V gene's germline CDR1 is LNHDA and CDR2 SQIVND (reference sequence). DNA for the CDR3: TGTGCCAGTAGTATCTGGGGCTTGGATGGCTACACCTTC. It encodes CASSIWGLDGYTF. Looking up the rest from reference TRBV19 and TRBJ1-2 gives the full variable domain: DGGITQSPKYLFRKEGQNVTLSCEQNLNHDAMYWYRQDPGQGLRLIYYSQIVNDFQKGDIAEGYSVSREKKESFPLTVTSAQKNPTAFYLCASSIWGLDGYTFGSGTRLTVV.

The genes are TRBV13 and TRBJ2-1; TRBD2 aligns across 9 bases. Germline CDR1 and CDR2: PRHDT and FYEKMQ (reference sequence). J gave up 0 bases and V 5 bases, and 5 bases lay outside the gene matches. The CDR3 extends over 16 amino acids. CDR3 DNA: TGTGCCAGCAGCCCGCGGGAGGGGAGCTCCTACAATGAGCAGTTCTTC. Protein: CASSPREGSSYNEQFF. The full variable domain, with the rest looked up from reference TRBV13 and TRBJ2-1, is AAGVIQSPRHLIKEKRETATLKCYPIPRHDTVYWYQQGPGQDPQFLISFYEKMQSDKGSIPDRFSAQQFSDYHSELNMSSLELGDSALYFCASSPREGSSYNEQFFGPGTRLTVL.

The chain employs TRBV5-6 and TRBJ1-3, with D possibly being TRBD1 (6 bases). This CDR3 spans 15 amino acids. V was shortened by 4 bases and J by 0 bases, with 11 bases between the two germline ends. Germline V lookup: CDR1 SGHDT, CDR2 YYEEEE. CDR3 protein: CASSRQVSSGNTIYF. CDR3 coding DNA: TGTGCCAGCAGCCGACAGGTTAGCTCTGGAAACACCATATATTTT.